The next 17 T cell receptor beta chains were all read from a single sample in a study of blood T cell repertoires in COVID-19. Clones were sequenced by immunoSEQ multiplex PCR, and TCRdb holds only the in-frame ones, with some missing. This sample has roughly 250,000 clones, with 80% to 90% found just once. Material: peripheral blood. These TCRs come from a man aged 35 to 55 with acute or convalescent COVID-19.

This clone showed up just a few times. The J gene is TRBJ1-2, the V gene TRBV6-5; TRBD1 matches at 11 bases. This CDR3 is 14 amino acids long. Germline lookup yields CDR1 MNHEY and CDR2 SVGAGI. V gave up 5 bases and J gave up 7 bases; unmatched junction bases: 6. The CDR3 nucleotides read TGTGCCAGCAGTCGAGGACAGGGGGCGGTTGGCTACACCTTC. Amino acids: CASSRGQGAVGYTF.

This chain links TRBV5-3 with TRBJ1-4; 8 bases fit TRBD1. TRBV5-3 is assigned to the ORF class and has an uncertain function. Trimming took 3 bases from V and 3 from J; bases not matched to a gene: 10. The CDR3 runs 17 residues. In DNA, the CDR3 is TGTGCCAGAAGCTCAGGCAGGGGGCGCGCATCTAATGAAAAACTGTTTTTT. Encoded protein: CARSSGRGRASNEKLFF.

The rearrangement joins TRBV7-8 to TRBJ1-1, with 9 bases aligning to TRBD1. The germline V gene has CDR1 SGHVS and CDR2 FQNEAQ. This CDR3 has 15 amino acids. With 0 bases clipped from V and 4 bases from J, the junction kept 3 bases outside the gene matches. CDR3 coding DNA: TGTGCCAGCAGCTTAGCCCGGGACAGGGCCACTGAAGCTTTCTTT. Its protein product is CASSLARDRATEAFF.

The chain recombines TRBV7-9 with TRBJ2-3; 9 bases match TRBD2. With 5 bases clipped from V and 2 bases from J, the junction kept 8 bases outside the gene matches. This CDR3 is 16 amino acids long. Germline-derived CDR1 and CDR2 are SEHNR and FQNEAQ (reference sequence). CDR3 DNA: TGTGCCAGCAGCCCCCTGGCGGGGGGGACCACAGATACGCAGTATTTT. Translated, it gives CASSPLAGGTTDTQYF. Full variable domain (missing parts from reference TRBV7-9 and TRBJ2-3): DTGVSQNPRHKITKRGQNVTFRCDPISEHNRLYWYRQTLGQGPEFLTYFQNEAQLEKSRLLSDRFSAERPKGSFSTLEIQRTEQGDSAMYLCASSPLAGGTTDTQYFGPGTRLTVL.

This chain joins TRBV5-1 and TRBJ2-7; a possible D gene is TRBD1 (6 bases). V was shortened by 5 bases and J by 6 bases, with 18 bases between the two germline ends. This CDR3 comprises 14 residues. Per germline, CDR1 SGHRS and CDR2 YFSETQ. In DNA form, the CDR3 reads TGCGCCAGCAGTCCAGGGCAGGGGAACCGCGAGCAGTACTTC. It yields the protein CASSPGQGNREQYF.

This chain joins TRBV11-2 and TRBJ1-2, with 8 nucleotides matching TRBD1. CDR1 is SGHAT and CDR2 is FQNNGV in the germline V gene. The V gene end was trimmed by 5 bases and the J gene end by 5 bases; junction bases not matched to a gene: 10. The CDR3 consists of 15 residues. DNA for the CDR3: TGTGCCAGCAGCCTACAGGGGGGGGAGGTATATGGCTACACCTTC. Residues: CASSLQGGEVYGYTF.

The chain links TRBV7-8 to TRBJ2-2; 8 bases align to TRBD1. V was pared by 2 bases and J by 4 bases, with 9 bases of the junction left unmatched. This CDR3 contains 17 residues. Germline lookup yields CDR1 SGHVS and CDR2 FQNEAQ. CDR3 amino acids: CASSLRLSQGGTGELFF. DNA of the CDR3: TGTGCCAGCAGCTTACGACTGTCACAGGGGGGCACCGGGGAGCTGTTTTTT.

The chain recombines TRBV5-1 with TRBJ1-1; TRBD1 matches 7 bases. The CDR3 is 16 residues long. CDR1 and CDR2 (germline): SGHRS, YFSETQ. The trim removed 4 bases at V and 0 bases at J, leaving 9 bases unmatched. The CDR3 sequence: CASSPTPGQVNTEAFF. The CDR3 DNA sequence: TGCGCCAGCAGCCCTACGCCCGGACAGGTGAACACTGAAGCTTTCTTT.

In its sample, this clone was seen once. DNA for the CDR3: TGTGCCAGTAGTATAGGTGGGTACCCACGGGACACTGAAGCTTTCTTT. It yields the protein CASSIGGYPRDTEAFF. The chain has TRBV19 and TRBJ1-1; D not resolved. The length of the CDR3 is 16 residues. Germline CDR1 is LNHDA and CDR2 is SQIVND (reference sequence). V gave up 1 base and J gave up 3 bases, with 15 bases separating them.

V is TRBV12-3 or TRBV12-4 and J is TRBJ1-1; 8 bases are a match to TRBD1. Germline trimming cut 6 bases from V and 12 bases from J; bases unmatched to any gene: 12. This CDR3 is built from 13 residues. The CDR3: CASSPGTGIRPFF. The CDR3 DNA sequence: TGTGCCAGCAGCCCAGGGACAGGCATAAGGCCTTTCTTT.

V and J are TRBV27 and TRBJ1-1; D is uncertain. The CDR3 has 17 residues. V was trimmed by 3 bases and J by 1 base, leaving 18 bases between them. Germline CDR1 MNHEY, CDR2 SMNVEV (reference sequence). The CDR3 coding sequence is TGTGCCAGCAGTTTGGTCTTCGAGAGTGGAGGGAACACTGAAGCTTTCTTT. Translated: CASSLVFESGGNTEAFF.

The rearrangement joins TRBV2 to TRBJ1-3; TRBD1 is a possible D gene (5 bases). The V end was cut by 6 bases, the J end by 1 base, with 7 bases between. The CDR3 consists of 13 residues. The germline V gene has CDR1 SNHLY and CDR2 FYNNEI. CDR3 protein: CASSRTSGNTIYF. CDR3 coding DNA: TGTGCCAGCAGCCGGACATCTGGAAACACCATATATTTT.

This sequence joins TRBV30 and TRBJ1-5; TRBD1 matches at 10 bases. CDR1 and CDR2 from the germline V gene are GTSNPN and SVGIG (reference sequence). CDR3 length: 17 residues. Germline trimming cut 5 bases from V and 0 bases from J; bases unmatched to any gene: 10. CDR3 coding DNA: TGTGCCTGGGCAACTCGGACAGGGGGTTATAGCAATCAGCCCCAGCATTTT. Its translation: CAWATRTGGYSNQPQHF.

This chain connects TRBV27 to TRBJ1-1, with D possibly TRBD1 on 6 matching bases. The CDR3 contains 15 residues. The V and J ends lost 6 bases and 0 bases respectively, with 14 bases between them. In germline, CDR1 is MNHEY, CDR2 SMNVEV (reference sequence). CDR3 loop: CASRILGTMNTEAFF. CDR3 nucleotide sequence: TGTGCCAGCAGGATTTTAGGGACAATGAACACTGAAGCTTTCTTT.

The chain carries TRBV4-3 and TRBJ2-7, with TRBD2 matching 13 bases. The CDR3 loop spans 17 amino acids. Germline loops: CDR1 LGHNA, CDR2 YSLEER. The J segment lost 1 base and the V segment lost 3 bases, leaving 6 bases of the junction unmatched. In DNA form, the CDR3 reads TGCGCCAGCAGCCACGAACTAGCGGGGGGGCCTTCCTACGAGCAGTACTTC. It codes for CASSHELAGGPSYEQYF.

The V call is TRBV27, the J call TRBJ1-5; no clear D. The CDR3 consists of 15 residues. Germline V gene data show CDR1 as MNHEY and CDR2 as SMNVEV (reference sequence). Trimming pared 0 bases from V and 2 bases from J, leaving 8 bases between. CDR3 loop: CASSLSRVGNQPQHF. DNA for the CDR3: TGTGCCAGCAGTTTATCGCGAGTGGGCAATCAGCCCCAGCATTTT.

With regard to this clone: The junction shows a germline mismatch at one end, possibly a read error. This chain uses TRBV2 with TRBJ2-3; maybe TRBD1 (9 bases). The germline V gene encodes CDR1 SNHLY and CDR2 FYNNEI. The CDR3 covers 12 residues. The CDR3 DNA sequence: TGTGCCAGCACGGGGGGGACAGGGCCTCTGCATTTT. The encoded protein is CASTGGTGPLHF. Together with reference TRBV2 and TRBJ2-3, the CDR3 gives the full variable domain: EPEVTQTPSHQVTQMGQEVILRCVPISNHLYFYWYRQILGQKVEFLVSFYNNEISEKSEIFDDQFSVERPDGSNFTLKIRSTKLEDSAMYFCASTGGTGPLHFGPGTRLTVL.